This passage covers 18 T cell receptor beta chains from one sample sequenced in a study of T cells in Graves' hyperthyroidism and ophthalmopathy (dated by TCRdb to the late 2010s). The library was obtained by multiplex PCR. The sequencing machine was an Illumina HiSeq 2000. The TCR beta CDR3 regions were amplified from RNA transcripts. The first round of RT-PCR for the TCR CDR3 was performed with the HTBI primer set and the Qiagen OneStep RT-PCR kit. TCRdb reran the public reads through fastp at Q25 and MiXCR, keeping productive beta chains. Identical CDR3 proteins give one entry, which carries the most common genes and DNA. For this sample the table gives hundreds of thousands of distinct CDR3 sequences, of which 15% to 20% were detected only once. The biggest ten clones account for 3% to 4.5% of the sample. The sample comprised blood. Every receptor here comes from a woman aged 30 to 39 with Graves' hyperthyroidism.

The chain employs TRBV5-1 and TRBJ2-2; D not certain. V shed 1 base and J shed 3 bases, with 10 bases lying between them. CDR3 length: 15 residues. Germline V gene sequence: CDR1 SGHRS, CDR2 YFSETQ. CDR3 coding DNA: TGCGCCAGCAGCTTGATAGGGTGGGACACCGGGGAGCTGTTTTTT. Its protein is CASSLIGWDTGELFF.

This clonotype turned up a few times. This chain joins TRBV20-1 and TRBJ2-7; 8 nucleotides line up with TRBD1. The CDR3 runs 12 residues. From germline, CDR1 is DFQATT and CDR2 SNEGSKA (reference sequence). The junction had 3 bases not matched to a gene; V was cut back by 6 bases and J by 2 bases. The CDR3 DNA sequence: TGCAGTGCAACGGACAGGGCCTACGAGCAGTACTTC. Protein: CSATDRAYEQYF.

The chain has TRBV7-9 and TRBJ1-6; 7 bases are shared with TRBD1. CDR3 size: 17 residues. The junction had 12 bases not matched to a gene; V was cut back by 4 bases and J by 6 bases. CDR1 SEHNR and CDR2 FQNEAQ come from the germline V gene (reference sequence). Here the CDR3 reads CASSSTVGTVPNSPLHF. The DNA of the CDR3 is TGTGCCAGCAGCTCCACTGTAGGGACAGTCCCTAATTCACCCCTCCACTTT. Filled out from reference TRBV7-9 and TRBJ1-6, the complete variable domain reads DTGVSQNPRHKITKRGQNVTFRCDPISEHNRLYWYRQTLGQGPEFLTYFQNEAQLEKSRLLSDRFSAERPKGSFSTLEIQRTEQGDSAMYLCASSSTVGTVPNSPLHFGNGTRLTVT.

The table lists this clonotype with a few counts. The gene calls are TRBV28 and TRBJ2-3; 14 bases agree with TRBD2. The CDR3 has 18 residues. The V and J ends lost 6 bases and 4 bases, in that order; junction bases with no gene match: 12. Germline loops: CDR1 MDHEN, CDR2 SYDVKM. This CDR3 reads CASRGTSGSSRNPDTQYF. The CDR3 DNA follows: TGTGCCAGCAGGGGGACTAGCGGGAGCTCCCGAAACCCAGATACGCAGTATTTT.

This sequence joins TRBV18 and TRBJ2-1; maybe TRBD1 (5 bases). The CDR3 runs to 17 residues. Trimming left V 3 bases short and J 5 bases short, with 20 bases between. Germline V CDR1 and CDR2: KGHSH, LQKENI. The CDR3 DNA reads as TGTGCCAGCTCACCGCTGGCACGGACACAAAAGAACAATGAGCAGTTCTTC. It encodes CASSPLARTQKNNEQFF.

The rearrangement links TRBV18 to TRBJ1-1; 9 nucleotides line up with TRBD1. V lost 3 bases, J lost 7 bases, and 6 bases stayed unmatched. This CDR3 is built from 14 residues. CDR1 is KGHSH and CDR2 is LQKENI in the germline V gene. CDR3 DNA sequence: TGTGCCAGCTCACCTGGACAGGGGCTGAATGAAGCTTTCTTT. It translates to CASSPGQGLNEAFF. Full variable domain (rest looked up from reference TRBV18 and TRBJ1-1): NAGVMQNPRHLVRRRGQEARLRCSPMKGHSHVYWYRQLPEEGLKFMVYLQKENIIDESGMPKERFSAEFPKEGPSILRIQQVVRGDSAAYFCASSPGQGLNEAFFGQGTRLTVV.

This clonotype was counted many times. The gene calls are TRBV28 and TRBJ1-2; TRBD1 matches at 9 bases. This CDR3 has 15 amino acids. Looked up from germline, CDR1 is MDHEN and CDR2 is SYDVKM. V was pared by 5 bases and J by 4 bases, with 8 bases of the junction left unmatched. CDR3 residues: CASSLPGQGSYGYTF. DNA for the CDR3: TGTGCCAGCAGTCTCCCGGGACAGGGATCCTATGGCTACACCTTC.

This clonotype has more than one count but fewer than ten. This sequence may be a read error, since a much larger clone differs from it by one base. The V call is TRBV12-3 or TRBV12-4, the J call TRBJ1-2, with D perhaps TRBD1 (5 bases). The CDR3 is made up of 16 amino acids. Trimming left V 3 bases short and J 7 bases short, with 21 bases between. CDR3 residues: CASSFQSAGYPPGYTF. CDR3 nucleotides: TGTGCCAGCAGTTTCCAATCGGCAGGGTACCCGCCTGGCTACACCTTC.

In its sample, this clonotype was seen many times. The chain combines TRBV6-1 with TRBJ2-7, with 9 bases identical to TRBD2. Germline V gene lookup returns CDR1 MNHNS and CDR2 SASEGT. V shed 5 bases and J 4 bases; nucleotides not matched to a gene: 6. This CDR3 has 14 amino acids. The CDR3 protein is CASSIGLALYEQYF. The CDR3 nucleotides read TGTGCCAGCAGTATCGGACTAGCGCTATACGAGCAGTACTTC.

The V call is TRBV20-1, the J call TRBJ2-3; possible D gene TRBD2, 5 bases. Germline CDR1 is DFQATT and CDR2 is SNEGSKA (reference sequence). The CDR3 runs to 15 residues. V was shortened by 3 bases and J by 2 bases, with 15 bases between the two germline ends. The CDR3 nucleotides read TGCAGTGCTAGTTCAAAAGCGGAATCCACAGATACGCAGTATTTT. Translated: CSASSKAESTDTQYF.

V and J are TRBV9 and TRBJ2-5; D remains ambiguous. The CDR3 totals 15 residues. V gave up 4 bases and J gave up 4 bases, with 17 bases separating them. CDR1 and CDR2 (germline): SGDLS, YYNGEE. The CDR3 region is CASSLGTLVTETQYF. In DNA, the CDR3 is TGTGCCAGCAGCCTCGGAACCCTGGTAACAGAGACCCAGTACTTC.

At least ten counts were recorded for this clonotype. The chain couples TRBV7-3 to TRBJ2-3, with TRBD2 identical over 9 bases. Germline V gene lookup returns CDR1 SGHTA and CDR2 FQGTGA. The CDR3 length is 17 residues. The J segment lost 0 bases and the V segment lost 1 base, leaving 5 bases of the junction unmatched. The CDR3 is CASSLILAGSSTDTQYF. The CDR3 DNA sequence: TGTGCCAGCAGCTTAATACTAGCGGGTTCTAGCACAGATACGCAGTATTTT.

This clonotype has ten or more counts. The J gene is TRBJ2-5, the V gene TRBV18; D is perhaps TRBD1 or TRBD2 (5 bases each). The V and J ends lost 3 bases and 0 bases respectively, with 8 bases between them. CDR1 and CDR2 (germline): KGHSH, LQKENI. CDR3 length equals 14 residues. Here the CDR3 DNA reads TGTGCCAGCTCACCCGGGGCAAACCAAGAGACCCAGTACTTC. This gives the protein CASSPGANQETQYF.

This chain joins TRBV7-9 and TRBJ1-3; D gene unclear. Germline CDR1 and CDR2: SEHNR and FQNEAQ (reference sequence). V lost 5 bases and J 2 bases, leaving 13 bases between the germline ends. CDR3 size: 15 residues. The DNA for the CDR3 is TGTGCCAGCAGCAATACAGACTTCACTGGAAACACCATATATTTT. It translates to CASSNTDFTGNTIYF.

This clonotype was seen at least ten times. This chain uses TRBV20-1 with TRBJ1-1; 10 bases are shared with TRBD1. The CDR3 length is 15 residues. Germline lookup yields CDR1 DFQATT and CDR2 SNEGSKA (reference sequence). The ends lost 3 bases at V and 4 bases at J; junction bases unmatched: 8. Here the CDR3 DNA reads TGCAGTGCTAGCCCCCGGGACAGGGGACGCACTGAAGCTTTCTTT. Protein sequence: CSASPRDRGRTEAFF.

This clonotype appeared many times. The V and J genes are TRBV7-2 and TRBJ2-7, with 11 nucleotides matching TRBD2. The CDR3 spans 15 residues. J lost 0 bases, V lost 5 bases, and 3 bases had no gene match. Per germline, CDR1 SGHTA and CDR2 FQGNSA. The CDR3 loop is CASSMTSGASYEQYF. For the CDR3, the DNA is TGTGCCAGCAGCATGACTAGCGGGGCCTCCTACGAGCAGTACTTC. Drawing the rest from reference TRBV7-2 and TRBJ2-7, the complete variable domain is GAGVSQSPSNKVTEKGKDVELRCDPISGHTALYWYRQSLGQGLEFLIYFQGNSAPDKSGLPSDRFSAERTGGSVSTLTIQRTQQEDSAVYLCASSMTSGASYEQYFGPGTRLTVT.

This clonotype was detected ten times or more. The rearrangement links TRBV27 to TRBJ2-3, with D uncertain. The CDR3 sequence is 14 residues long. CDR1 MNHEY and CDR2 SMNVEV come from the germline V gene (reference sequence). V lost 5 bases and J 2 bases, leaving 11 bases between the germline ends. CDR3 in amino acids: CASSPLVSTDTQYF. The CDR3 region has the DNA TGTGCCAGCAGTCCCCTGGTATCCACAGATACGCAGTATTTT.

The chain couples TRBV27 to TRBJ2-3; a weak D match, TRBD1 (5 bases). The germline CDR1 and CDR2 sequences are MNHEY and SMNVEV (reference sequence). V lost 0 bases to trimming and J lost 1 base, with 8 bases between them. This CDR3 contains 15 residues. Written as DNA, the CDR3 is TGTGCCAGCAGTTTATCCCCACAGGGCACAGATACGCAGTATTTT. It yields the protein CASSLSPQGTDTQYF.